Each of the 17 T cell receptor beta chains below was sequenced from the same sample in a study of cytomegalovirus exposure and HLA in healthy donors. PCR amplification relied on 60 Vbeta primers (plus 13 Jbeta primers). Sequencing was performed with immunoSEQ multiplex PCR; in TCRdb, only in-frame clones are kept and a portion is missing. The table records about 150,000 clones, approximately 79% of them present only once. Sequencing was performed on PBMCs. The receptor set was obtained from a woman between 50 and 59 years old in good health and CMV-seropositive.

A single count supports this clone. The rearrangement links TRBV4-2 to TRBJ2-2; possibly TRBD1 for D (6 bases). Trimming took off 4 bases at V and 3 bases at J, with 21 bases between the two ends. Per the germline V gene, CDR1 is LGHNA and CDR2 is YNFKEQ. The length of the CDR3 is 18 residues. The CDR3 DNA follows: TGTGCCAGCAGCCCGAGCGACACAGGGAAATCGTACACCGGGGAGCTGTTTTTT. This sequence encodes CASSPSDTGKSYTGELFF.

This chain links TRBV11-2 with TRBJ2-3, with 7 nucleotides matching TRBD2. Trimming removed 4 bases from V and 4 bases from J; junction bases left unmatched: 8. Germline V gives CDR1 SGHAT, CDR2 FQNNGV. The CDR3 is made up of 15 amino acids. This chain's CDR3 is CASSSTSGVADTQYF. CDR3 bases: TGTGCCAGCAGCTCAACCAGCGGGGTAGCAGATACGCAGTATTTT.

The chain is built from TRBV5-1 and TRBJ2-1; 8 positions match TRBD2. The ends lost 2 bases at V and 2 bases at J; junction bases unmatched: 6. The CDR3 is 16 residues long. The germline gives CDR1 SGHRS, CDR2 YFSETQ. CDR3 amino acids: CASSFGERGPYNEQFF. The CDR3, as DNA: TGCGCCAGCAGCTTTGGTGAGCGGGGGCCCTACAATGAGCAGTTCTTC.

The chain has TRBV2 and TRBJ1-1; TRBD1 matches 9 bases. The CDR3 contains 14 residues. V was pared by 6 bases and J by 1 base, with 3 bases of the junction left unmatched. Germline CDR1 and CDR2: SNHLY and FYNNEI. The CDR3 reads CASRWGQGNTEAFF. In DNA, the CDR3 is TGTGCCAGCAGATGGGGACAGGGGAACACTGAAGCTTTCTTT.

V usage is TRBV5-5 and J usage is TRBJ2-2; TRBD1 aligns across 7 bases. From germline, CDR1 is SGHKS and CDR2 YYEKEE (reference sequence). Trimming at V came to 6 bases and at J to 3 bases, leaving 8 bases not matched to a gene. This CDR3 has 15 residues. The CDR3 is CASNFRGLDTGELFF. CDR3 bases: TGTGCCAGCAACTTCAGGGGGTTGGACACCGGGGAGCTGTTTTTT. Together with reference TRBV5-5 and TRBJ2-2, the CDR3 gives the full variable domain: DAGVTQSPTHLIKTRGQQVTLRCSPISGHKSVSWYQQVLGQGPQFIFQYYEKEERGRGNFPDRFSARQFPNYSSELNVNALLLGDSALYLCASNFRGLDTGELFFGEGSRLTVL.

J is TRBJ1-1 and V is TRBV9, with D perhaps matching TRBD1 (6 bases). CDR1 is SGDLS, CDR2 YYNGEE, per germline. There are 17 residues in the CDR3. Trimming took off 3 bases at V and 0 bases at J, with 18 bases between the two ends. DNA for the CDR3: TGTGCCAGCAGCGAGGGGGGGGGACCTAATGTGAACACTGAAGCTTTCTTT. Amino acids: CASSEGGGPNVNTEAFF.

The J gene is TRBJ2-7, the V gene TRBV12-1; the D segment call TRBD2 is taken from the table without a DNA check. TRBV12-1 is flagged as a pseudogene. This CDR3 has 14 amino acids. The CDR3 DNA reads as TGTGCCAGCAGCTTGGTAGCCGACTCCTACGAGCAGTACTTC. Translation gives CASSLVADSYEQYF.

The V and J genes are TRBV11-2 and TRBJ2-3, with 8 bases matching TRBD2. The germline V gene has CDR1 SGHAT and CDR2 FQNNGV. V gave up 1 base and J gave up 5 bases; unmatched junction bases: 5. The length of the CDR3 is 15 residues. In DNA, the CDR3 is TGTGCCAGCAGCTTAGCGAGCGGGGGCGTAGATACGCAGTATTTT. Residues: CASSLASGGVDTQYF.

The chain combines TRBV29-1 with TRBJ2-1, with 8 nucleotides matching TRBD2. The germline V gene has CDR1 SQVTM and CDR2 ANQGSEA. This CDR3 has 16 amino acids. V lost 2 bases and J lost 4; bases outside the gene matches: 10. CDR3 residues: CSVEPRAGAPYNEQFF. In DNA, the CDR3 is TGCAGCGTTGAACCCAGAGCGGGGGCCCCATACAATGAGCAGTTCTTC.

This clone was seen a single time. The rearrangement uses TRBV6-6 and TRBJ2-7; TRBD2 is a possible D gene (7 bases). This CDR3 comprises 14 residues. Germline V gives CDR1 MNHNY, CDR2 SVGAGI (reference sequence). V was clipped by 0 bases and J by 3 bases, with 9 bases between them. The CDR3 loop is CASSYSGGRYEQYF. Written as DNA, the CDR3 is TGTGCCAGCAGTTACTCGGGGGGGCGCTACGAGCAGTACTTC.

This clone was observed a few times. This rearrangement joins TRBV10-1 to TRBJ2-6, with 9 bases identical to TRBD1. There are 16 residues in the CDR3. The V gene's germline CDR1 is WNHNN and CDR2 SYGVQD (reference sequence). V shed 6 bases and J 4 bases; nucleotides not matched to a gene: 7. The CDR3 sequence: CASRRGQGFGANVLTF. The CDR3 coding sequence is TGCGCCAGCAGACGGGGACAGGGATTCGGGGCCAACGTCCTGACTTTC.

CDR3 amino acids: CAWSVGRGQYEQYF. Written as DNA, the CDR3 is TGTGCCTGGAGTGTAGGCAGGGGGCAATACGAGCAGTACTTC. The gene calls are TRBV30 and TRBJ2-7, with 8 bases matching TRBD1. V lost 0 bases, J lost 4 bases, and 5 bases stayed unmatched. This CDR3 comprises 14 residues. Germline CDR1 is GTSNPN and CDR2 is SVGIG (reference sequence).

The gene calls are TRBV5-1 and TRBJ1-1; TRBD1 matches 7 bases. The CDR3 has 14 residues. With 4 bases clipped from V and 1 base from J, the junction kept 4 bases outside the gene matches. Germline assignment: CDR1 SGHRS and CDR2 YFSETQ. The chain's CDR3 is CASSTGQPNTEAFF. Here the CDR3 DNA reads TGCGCCAGCAGCACGGGACAGCCGAACACTGAAGCTTTCTTT.

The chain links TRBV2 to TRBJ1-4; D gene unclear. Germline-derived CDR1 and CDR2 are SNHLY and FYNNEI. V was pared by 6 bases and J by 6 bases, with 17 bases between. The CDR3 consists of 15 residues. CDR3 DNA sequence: TGTGCCAGCAGCAAACCGGGCCCGAGGGATGAAAAACTGTTTTTT. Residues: CASSKPGPRDEKLFF.

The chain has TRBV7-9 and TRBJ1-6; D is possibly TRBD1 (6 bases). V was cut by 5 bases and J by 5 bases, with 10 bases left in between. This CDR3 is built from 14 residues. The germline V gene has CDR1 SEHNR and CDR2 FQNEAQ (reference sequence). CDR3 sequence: CASSLGHNNSPLHF. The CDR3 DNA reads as TGTGCCAGCAGCCTGGGACATAATAATTCACCCCTCCACTTT.

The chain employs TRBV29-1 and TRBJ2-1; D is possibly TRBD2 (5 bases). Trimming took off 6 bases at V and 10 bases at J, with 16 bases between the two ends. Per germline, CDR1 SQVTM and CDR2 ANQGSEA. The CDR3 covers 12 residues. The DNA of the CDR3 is TGCAGCGTCGCTAGGTTGGGAGACGAGCAGTTCTTC. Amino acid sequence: CSVARLGDEQFF.

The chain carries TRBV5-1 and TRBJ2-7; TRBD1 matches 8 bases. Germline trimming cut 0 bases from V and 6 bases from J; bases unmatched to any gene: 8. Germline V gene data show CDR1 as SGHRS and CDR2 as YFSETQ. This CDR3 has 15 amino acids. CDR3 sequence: CASSLAAGGLSEQYF. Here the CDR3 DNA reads TGCGCCAGCAGCTTGGCCGCAGGGGGCCTTTCCGAGCAGTACTTC.